Many counts were recorded for the clone carrying this TCR beta chain. RNA transcripts provided the source from which TCR beta CDR3 regions were amplified. First-round RT-PCR with HTBI primers amplified the TCR CDR3 region. From the multiplex PCR reads, TCRdb called clonotypes with MiXCR, one entry per CDR3 protein. The profile shows approximately 420,000 distinct CDR3 sequences, more than 13% of them singletons. This specimen belongs to a study of T cells in Graves' hyperthyroidism and ophthalmopathy. Trimming cost V 5 bases and J 0 bases, with 10 bases left between them. The CDR3 spans 13 residues. The V gene's germline CDR1 is DFQATT and CDR2 SNEGSKA (reference sequence).

The chain links TRBV20-1 to TRBJ2-5; D is perhaps TRBD2 (5 bases). The TCR was taken from a woman aged 25-40 years with Graves' hyperthyroidism. What was sequenced was blood. The CDR3 loop reads CSAEGYDQETQYF. The DNA of the CDR3 is TGCAGTGCTGAGGGATACGACCAAGAGACCCAGTACTTC.